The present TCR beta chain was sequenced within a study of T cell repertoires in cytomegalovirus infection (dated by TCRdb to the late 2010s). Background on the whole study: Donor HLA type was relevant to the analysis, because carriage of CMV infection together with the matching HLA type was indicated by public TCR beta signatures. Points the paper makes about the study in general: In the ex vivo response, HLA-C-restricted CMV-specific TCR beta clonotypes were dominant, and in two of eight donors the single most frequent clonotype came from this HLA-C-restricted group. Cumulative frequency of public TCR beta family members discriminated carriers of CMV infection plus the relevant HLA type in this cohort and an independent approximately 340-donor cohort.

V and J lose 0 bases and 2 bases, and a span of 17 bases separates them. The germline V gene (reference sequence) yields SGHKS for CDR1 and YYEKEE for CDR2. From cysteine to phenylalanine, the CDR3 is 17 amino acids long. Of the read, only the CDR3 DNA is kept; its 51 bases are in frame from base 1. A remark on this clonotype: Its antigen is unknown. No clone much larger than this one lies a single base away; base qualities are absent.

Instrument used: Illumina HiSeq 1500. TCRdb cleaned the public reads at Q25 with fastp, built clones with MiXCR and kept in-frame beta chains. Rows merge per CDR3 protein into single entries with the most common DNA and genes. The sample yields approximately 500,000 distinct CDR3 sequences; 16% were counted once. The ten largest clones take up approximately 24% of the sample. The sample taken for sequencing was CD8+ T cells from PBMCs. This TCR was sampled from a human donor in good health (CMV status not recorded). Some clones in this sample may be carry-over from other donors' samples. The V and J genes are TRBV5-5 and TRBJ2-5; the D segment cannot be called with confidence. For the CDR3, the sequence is CASSLEVPHKDQETQYF. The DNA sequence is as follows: TGTGCCAGCAGCTTGGAGGTCCCCCACAAGGATCAAGAGACCCAGTACTTC.